This entry concerns a single T cell receptor beta chain. The sample is drawn from a study of blood T cell repertoires in COVID-19. Turning to the study itself: Nucleic acid was either cDNA or gDNA, and it came from T cells, B-cell-depleted T cells, or PBMCs.

The CDR3 sequence is 14 residues long. Original handling: Estimation of nucleated cell counts relied on the amplification of reference gene primers. TCRdb keeps only in-frame clones here, not all; method: immunoSEQ multiplex PCR. The DNA was the basis for D and trimming; V, J and clone size are from that table. The sample comprises about 270,000 clones, less than 85% of which are singletons, and around 2.9% rests with the top ten. The clonotype comes from a young woman with acute or convalescent COVID-19. V and J are TRBV12-2 and TRBJ2-1; the D call in the table, TRBD2, was not verified against the DNA. TRBV12-2 is shown as a pseudogene. The specimen sequenced was peripheral blood. CDR3 bases: TGTGCACATGTAGCGGGCAGCTCCTACAATGAGCAGTTCTTC. It specifies CAHVAGSSYNEQFF.